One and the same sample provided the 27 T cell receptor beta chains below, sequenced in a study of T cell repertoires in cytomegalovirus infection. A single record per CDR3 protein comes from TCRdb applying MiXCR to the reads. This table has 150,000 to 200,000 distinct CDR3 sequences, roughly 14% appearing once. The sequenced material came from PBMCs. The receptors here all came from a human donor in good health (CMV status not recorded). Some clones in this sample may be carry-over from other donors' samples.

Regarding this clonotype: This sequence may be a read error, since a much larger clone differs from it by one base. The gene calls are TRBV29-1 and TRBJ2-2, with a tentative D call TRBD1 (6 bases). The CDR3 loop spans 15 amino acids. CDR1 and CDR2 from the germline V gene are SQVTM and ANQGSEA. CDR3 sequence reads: CSVESWDTNTVELFF. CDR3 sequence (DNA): TGCAGCGTTGAATCTTGGGACACCAACACCGTGGAGCTGTTTTTT.

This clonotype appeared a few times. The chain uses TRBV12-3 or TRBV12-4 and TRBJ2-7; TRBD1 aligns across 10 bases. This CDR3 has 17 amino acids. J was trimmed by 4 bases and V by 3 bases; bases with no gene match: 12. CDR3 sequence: CASSLDLRDRGSYEQYF. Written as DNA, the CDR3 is TGTGCCAGCAGTTTGGACCTCCGGGACAGGGGTTCTTACGAGCAGTACTTC.

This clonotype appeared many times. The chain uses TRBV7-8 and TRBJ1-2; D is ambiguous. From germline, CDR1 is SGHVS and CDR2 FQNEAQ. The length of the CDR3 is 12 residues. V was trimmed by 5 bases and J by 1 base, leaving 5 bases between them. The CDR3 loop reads CASSTSNYGYTF. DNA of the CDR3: TGTGCCAGCAGCACCAGTAACTATGGCTACACCTTC.

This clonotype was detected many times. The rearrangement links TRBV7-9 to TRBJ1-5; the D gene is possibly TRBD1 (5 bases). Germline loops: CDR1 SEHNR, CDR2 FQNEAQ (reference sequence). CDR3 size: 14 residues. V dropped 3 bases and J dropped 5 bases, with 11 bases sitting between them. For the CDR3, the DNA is TGTGCCAGCAGCTTGTCAGGGATTGATCAGCCCCAGCATTTT. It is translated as CASSLSGIDQPQHF.

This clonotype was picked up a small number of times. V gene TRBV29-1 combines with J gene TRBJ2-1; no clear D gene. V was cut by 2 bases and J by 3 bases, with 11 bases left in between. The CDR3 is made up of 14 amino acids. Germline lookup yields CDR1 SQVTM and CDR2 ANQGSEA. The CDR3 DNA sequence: TGCAGCGTTGAAATATCCAGGAACTACAATGAGCAGTTCTTC. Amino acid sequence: CSVEISRNYNEQFF.

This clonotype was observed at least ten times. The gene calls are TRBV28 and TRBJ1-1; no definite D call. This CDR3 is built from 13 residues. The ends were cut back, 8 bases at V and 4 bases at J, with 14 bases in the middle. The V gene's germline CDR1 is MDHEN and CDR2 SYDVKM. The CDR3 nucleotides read TGTGCCAGCCCCGGGCCGATGGGCACTGAAGCTTTCTTT. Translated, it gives CASPGPMGTEAFF.

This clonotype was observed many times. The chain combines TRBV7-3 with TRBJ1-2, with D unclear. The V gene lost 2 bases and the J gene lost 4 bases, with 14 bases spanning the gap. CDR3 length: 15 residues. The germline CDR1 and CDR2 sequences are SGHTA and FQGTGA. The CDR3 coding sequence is TGTGCCAGCAGCTTACCCACCGGACGGAGCTATGGCTACACCTTC. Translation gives CASSLPTGRSYGYTF. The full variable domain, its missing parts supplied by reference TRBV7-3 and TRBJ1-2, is GAGVSQTPSNKVTEKGKYVELRCDPISGHTALYWYRQSLGQGPEFLIYFQGTGAADDSGLPNDRFFAVRPEGSVSTLKIQRTERGDSAVYLCASSLPTGRSYGYTFGSGTRLTVV.

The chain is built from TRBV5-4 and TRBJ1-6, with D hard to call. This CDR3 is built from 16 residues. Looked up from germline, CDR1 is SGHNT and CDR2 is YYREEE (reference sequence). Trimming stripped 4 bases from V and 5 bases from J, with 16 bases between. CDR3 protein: CASSRTPAWDNSPLHF. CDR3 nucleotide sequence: TGTGCCAGCAGCCGGACCCCCGCGTGGGATAATTCACCCCTCCACTTT.

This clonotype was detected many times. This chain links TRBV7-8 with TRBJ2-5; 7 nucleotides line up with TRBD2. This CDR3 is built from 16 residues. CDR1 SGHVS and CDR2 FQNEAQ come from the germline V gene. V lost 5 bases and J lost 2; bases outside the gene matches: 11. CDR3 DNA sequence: TGTGCCAGCAGCCCGAAACGATTACTAGCGCAAGAGACCCAGTACTTC. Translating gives CASSPKRLLAQETQYF.

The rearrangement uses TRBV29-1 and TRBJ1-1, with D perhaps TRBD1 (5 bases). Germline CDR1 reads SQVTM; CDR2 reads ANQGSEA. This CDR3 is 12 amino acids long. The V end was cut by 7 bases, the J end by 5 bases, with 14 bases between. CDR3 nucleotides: TGCAGCGCTACGGCAGGGAGGACTGAAGCTTTCTTT. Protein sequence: CSATAGRTEAFF.

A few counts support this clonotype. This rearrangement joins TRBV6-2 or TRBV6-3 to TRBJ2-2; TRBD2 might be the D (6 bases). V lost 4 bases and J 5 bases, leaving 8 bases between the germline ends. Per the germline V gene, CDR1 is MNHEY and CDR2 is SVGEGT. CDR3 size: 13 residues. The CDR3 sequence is CASSWTNTGELFF. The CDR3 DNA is TGTGCCAGCAGTTGGACTAATACCGGGGAGCTGTTTTTT.

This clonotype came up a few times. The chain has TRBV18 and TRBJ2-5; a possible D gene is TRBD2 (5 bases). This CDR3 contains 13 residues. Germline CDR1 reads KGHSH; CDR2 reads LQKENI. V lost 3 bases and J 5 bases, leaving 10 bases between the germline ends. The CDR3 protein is CASSPMDWETQYF. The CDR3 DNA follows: TGTGCCAGCTCACCGATGGACTGGGAGACCCAGTACTTC.

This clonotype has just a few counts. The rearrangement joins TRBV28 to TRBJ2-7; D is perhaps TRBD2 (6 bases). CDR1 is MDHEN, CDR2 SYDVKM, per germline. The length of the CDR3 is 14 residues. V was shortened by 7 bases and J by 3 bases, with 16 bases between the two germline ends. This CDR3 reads CASTLGPGVYEQYF. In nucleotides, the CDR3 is TGTGCCAGCACTTTGGGACCGGGAGTCTACGAGCAGTACTTC.

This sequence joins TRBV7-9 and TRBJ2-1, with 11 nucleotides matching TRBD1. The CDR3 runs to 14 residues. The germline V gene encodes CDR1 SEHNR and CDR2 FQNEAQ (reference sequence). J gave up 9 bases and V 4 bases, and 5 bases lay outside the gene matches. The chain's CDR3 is CASSSGQGAVEQFF. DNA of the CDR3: TGTGCCAGCAGCTCTGGACAGGGGGCAGTTGAGCAGTTCTTC. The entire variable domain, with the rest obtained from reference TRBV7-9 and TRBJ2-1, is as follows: DTGVSQNPRHKITKRGQNVTFRCDPISEHNRLYWYRQTLGQGPEFLTYFQNEAQLEKSRLLSDRFSAERPKGSFSTLEIQRTEQGDSAMYLCASSSGQGAVEQFFGPGTRLTVL.

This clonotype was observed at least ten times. The CDR3 loop reads CASSLQGFQETQYF. The CDR3 DNA reads TGTGCCAGCAGTTTACAGGGGTTTCAAGAGACCCAGTACTTC. The genes are TRBV28 and TRBJ2-5; D may be TRBD1 (6 bases). The ends were cut back, 2 bases at V and 2 bases at J, with 9 bases in the middle. The length of the CDR3 is 14 residues. Germline V CDR1 and CDR2: MDHEN, SYDVKM.

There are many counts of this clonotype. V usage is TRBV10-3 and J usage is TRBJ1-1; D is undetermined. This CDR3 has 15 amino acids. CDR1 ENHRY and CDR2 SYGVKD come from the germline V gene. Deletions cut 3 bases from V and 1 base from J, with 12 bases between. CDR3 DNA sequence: TGTGCCATCAGTGAAGGAAACAGTCAGAACACTGAAGCTTTCTTT. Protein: CAISEGNSQNTEAFF.

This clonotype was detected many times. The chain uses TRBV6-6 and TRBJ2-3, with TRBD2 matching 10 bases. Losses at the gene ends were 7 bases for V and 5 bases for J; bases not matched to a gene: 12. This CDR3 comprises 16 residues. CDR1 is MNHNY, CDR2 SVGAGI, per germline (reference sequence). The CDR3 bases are TGTGCCAGCACCGGAACTAGCGGGAAATCGGGAGATACGCAGTATTTT. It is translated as CASTGTSGKSGDTQYF.

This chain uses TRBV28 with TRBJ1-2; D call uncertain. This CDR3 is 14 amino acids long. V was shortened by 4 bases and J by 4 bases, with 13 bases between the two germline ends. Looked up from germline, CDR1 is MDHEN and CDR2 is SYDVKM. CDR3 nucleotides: TGTGCCAGCAGTTCACCTACCGTACCCTATGGCTACACCTTC. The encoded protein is CASSSPTVPYGYTF.

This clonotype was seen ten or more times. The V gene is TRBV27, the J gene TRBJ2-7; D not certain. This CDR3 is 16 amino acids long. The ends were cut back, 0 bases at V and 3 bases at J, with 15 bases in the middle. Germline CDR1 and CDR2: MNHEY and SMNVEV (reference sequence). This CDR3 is CASSLSRDNAVYEQYF. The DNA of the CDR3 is TGTGCCAGCAGTTTATCGAGAGATAACGCTGTCTACGAGCAGTACTTC.

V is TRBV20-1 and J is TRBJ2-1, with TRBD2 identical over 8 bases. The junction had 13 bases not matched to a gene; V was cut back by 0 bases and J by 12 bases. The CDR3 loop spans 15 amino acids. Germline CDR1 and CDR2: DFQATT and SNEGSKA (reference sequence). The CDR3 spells CSARDLTGGGAGQFF. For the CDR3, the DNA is TGCAGTGCTAGAGATCTCACCGGGGGGGGGGCTGGGCAGTTCTTC.

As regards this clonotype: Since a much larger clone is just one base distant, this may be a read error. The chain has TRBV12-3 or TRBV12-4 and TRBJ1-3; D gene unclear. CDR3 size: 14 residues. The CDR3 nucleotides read TGTGCCAGCAGTGGTCGGGGTGCTGGAAACACCACATATTTT. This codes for CASSGRGAGNTTYF.

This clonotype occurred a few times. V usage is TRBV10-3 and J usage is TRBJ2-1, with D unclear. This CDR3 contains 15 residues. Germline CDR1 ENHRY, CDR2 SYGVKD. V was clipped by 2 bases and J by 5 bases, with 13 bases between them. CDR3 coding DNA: TGTGCCATCAGTGAGGATGTCGTAGTCGACAATGAGCAGTTCTTC. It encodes CAISEDVVVDNEQFF.

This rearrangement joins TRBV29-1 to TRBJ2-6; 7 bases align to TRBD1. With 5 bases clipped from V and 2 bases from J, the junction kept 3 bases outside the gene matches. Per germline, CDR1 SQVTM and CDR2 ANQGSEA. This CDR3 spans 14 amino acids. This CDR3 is CSVRQGAGANVLTF. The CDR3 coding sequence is TGCAGCGTTCGACAGGGAGCTGGGGCCAACGTCCTGACTTTC. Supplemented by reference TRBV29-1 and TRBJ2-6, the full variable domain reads SAVISQKPSRDICQRGTSLTIQCQVDSQVTMMFWYRQQPGQSLTLIATANQGSEATYESGFVIDKFPISRPNLTFSTLTVSNMSPEDSSIYLCSVRQGAGANVLTFGAGSRLTVL.

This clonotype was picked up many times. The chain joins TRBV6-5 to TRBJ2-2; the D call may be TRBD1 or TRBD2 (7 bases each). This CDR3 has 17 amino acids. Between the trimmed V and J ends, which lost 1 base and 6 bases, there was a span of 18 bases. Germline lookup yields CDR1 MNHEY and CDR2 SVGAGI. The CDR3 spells CASSYWGRQGGSGELFF. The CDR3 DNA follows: TGTGCCAGCAGTTACTGGGGGCGCCAGGGGGGGTCCGGGGAGCTGTTTTTT.

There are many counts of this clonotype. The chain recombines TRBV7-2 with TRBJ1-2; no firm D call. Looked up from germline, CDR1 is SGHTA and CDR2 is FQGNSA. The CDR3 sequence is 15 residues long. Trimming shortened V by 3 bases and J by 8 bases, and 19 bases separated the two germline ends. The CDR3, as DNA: TGTGCCAGCAGCTTGGGTCTCCGGGCACCCTCGGGCTACACCTTC. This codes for CASSLGLRAPSGYTF.

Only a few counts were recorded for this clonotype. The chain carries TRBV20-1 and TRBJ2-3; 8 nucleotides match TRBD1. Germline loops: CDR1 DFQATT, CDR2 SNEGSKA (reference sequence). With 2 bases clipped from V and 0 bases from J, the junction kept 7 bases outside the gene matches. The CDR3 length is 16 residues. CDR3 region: CSARSRDRLSTDTQYF. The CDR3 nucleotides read TGCAGTGCTAGATCCCGGGACAGGCTGAGCACAGATACGCAGTATTTT.

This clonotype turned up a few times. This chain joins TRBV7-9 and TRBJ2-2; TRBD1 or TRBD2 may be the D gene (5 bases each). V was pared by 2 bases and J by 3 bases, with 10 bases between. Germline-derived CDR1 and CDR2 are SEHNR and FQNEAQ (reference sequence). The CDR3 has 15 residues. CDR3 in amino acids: CASSLPGPYTGELFF. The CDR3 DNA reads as TGTGCCAGCAGCTTACCGGGGCCCTACACCGGGGAGCTGTTTTTT.